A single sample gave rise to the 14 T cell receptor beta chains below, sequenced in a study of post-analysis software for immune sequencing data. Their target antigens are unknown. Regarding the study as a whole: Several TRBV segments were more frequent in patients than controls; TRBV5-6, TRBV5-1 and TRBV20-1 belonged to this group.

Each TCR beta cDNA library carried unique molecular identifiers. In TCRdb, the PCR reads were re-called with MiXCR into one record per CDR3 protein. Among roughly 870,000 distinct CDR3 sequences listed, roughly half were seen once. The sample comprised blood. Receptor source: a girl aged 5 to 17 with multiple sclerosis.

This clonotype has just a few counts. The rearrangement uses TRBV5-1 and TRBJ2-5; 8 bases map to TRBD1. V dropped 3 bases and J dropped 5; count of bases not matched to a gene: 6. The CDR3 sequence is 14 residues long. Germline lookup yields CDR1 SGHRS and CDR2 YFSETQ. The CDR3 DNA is TGCGCCAGCAGCTGGGGGACAGGTCGGGAGACCCAGTACTTC. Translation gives CASSWGTGRETQYF.

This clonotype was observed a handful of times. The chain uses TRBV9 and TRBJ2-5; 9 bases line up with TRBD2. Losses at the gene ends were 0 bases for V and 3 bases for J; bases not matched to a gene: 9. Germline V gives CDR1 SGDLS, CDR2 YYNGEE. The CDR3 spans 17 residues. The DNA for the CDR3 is TGTGCCAGCAGCGTAGGCTCCTCCGCTAGCGGGGAAGAGACCCAGTACTTC. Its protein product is CASSVGSSASGEETQYF.

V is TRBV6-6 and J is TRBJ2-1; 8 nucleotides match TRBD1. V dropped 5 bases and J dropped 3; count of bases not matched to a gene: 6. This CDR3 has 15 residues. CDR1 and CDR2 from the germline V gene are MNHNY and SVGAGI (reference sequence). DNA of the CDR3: TGTGCCAGCAGTCAGAACAGGGGGTACTACAATGAGCAGTTCTTC. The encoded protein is CASSQNRGYYNEQFF.

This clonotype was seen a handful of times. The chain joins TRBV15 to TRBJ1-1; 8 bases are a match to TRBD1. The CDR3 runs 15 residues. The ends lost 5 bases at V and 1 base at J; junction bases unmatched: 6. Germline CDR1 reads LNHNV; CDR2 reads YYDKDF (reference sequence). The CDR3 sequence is CATSARQGRNTEAFF. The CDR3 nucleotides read TGTGCCACCAGCGCCCGACAGGGGAGGAACACTGAAGCTTTCTTT.

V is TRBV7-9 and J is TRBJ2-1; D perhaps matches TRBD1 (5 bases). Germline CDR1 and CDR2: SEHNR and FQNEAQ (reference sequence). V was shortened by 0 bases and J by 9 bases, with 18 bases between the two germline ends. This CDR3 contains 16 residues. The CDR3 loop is CASSLARQGTTGEQFF. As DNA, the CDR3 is TGTGCCAGCAGCTTAGCCCGGCAGGGAACAACTGGTGAGCAGTTCTTC.

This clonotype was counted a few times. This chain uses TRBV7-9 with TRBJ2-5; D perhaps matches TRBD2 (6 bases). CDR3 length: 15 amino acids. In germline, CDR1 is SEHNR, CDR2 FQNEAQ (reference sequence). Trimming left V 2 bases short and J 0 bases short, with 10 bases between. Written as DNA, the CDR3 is TGTGCCAGCAGCTTATTGGAGGGGTACCAAGAGACCCAGTACTTC. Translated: CASSLLEGYQETQYF.

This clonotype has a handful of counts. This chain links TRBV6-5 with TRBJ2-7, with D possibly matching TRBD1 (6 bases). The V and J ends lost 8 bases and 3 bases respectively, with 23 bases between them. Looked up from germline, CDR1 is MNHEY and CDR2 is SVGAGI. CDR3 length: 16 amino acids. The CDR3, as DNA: TGTGCCAGCTCTACCCAAACCGGGACACCGATCTACGAGCAGTACTTC. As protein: CASSTQTGTPIYEQYF.

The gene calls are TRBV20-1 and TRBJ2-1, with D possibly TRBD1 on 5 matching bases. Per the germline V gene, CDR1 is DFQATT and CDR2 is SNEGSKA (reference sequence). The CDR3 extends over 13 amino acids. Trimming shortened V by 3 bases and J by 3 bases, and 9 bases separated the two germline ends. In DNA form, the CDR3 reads TGCAGTGCTAGCCTGGGGCTCTACAATGAGCAGTTCTTC. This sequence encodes CSASLGLYNEQFF.

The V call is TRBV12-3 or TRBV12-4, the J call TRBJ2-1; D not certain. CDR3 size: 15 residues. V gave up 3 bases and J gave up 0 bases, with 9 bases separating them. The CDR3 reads CASSFSQVSYNEQFF. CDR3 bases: TGTGCCAGCAGTTTTAGTCAGGTCTCCTACAATGAGCAGTTCTTC.

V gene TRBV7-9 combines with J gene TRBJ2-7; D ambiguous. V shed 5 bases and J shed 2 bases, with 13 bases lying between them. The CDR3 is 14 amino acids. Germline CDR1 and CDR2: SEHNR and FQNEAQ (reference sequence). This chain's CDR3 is CASSPPQDTYEQYF. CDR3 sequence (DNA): TGTGCCAGCAGCCCGCCCCAGGATACCTACGAGCAGTACTTC.

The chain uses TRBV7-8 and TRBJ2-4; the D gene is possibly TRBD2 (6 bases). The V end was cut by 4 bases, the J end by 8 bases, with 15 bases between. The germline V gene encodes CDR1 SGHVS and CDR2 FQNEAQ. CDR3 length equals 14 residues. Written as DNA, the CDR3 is TGTGCCAGCAGCTCGAGATCGGAGGGTTACATTCAGTACTTC. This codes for CASSSRSEGYIQYF.

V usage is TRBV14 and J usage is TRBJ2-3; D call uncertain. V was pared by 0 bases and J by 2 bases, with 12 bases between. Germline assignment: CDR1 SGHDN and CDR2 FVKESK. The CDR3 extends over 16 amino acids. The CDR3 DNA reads TGTGCCAGCAGCCAAGATCCCTTCGCCTTCACAGATACGCAGTATTTT. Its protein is CASSQDPFAFTDTQYF.

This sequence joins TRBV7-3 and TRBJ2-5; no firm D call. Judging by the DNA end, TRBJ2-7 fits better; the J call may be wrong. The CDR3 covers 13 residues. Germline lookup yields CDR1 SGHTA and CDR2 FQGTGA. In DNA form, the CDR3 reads TGTGCCAGCAGCGCTAGGCCTGCATCCGAGCAGTACTTC. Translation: CASSARPASEQYF.

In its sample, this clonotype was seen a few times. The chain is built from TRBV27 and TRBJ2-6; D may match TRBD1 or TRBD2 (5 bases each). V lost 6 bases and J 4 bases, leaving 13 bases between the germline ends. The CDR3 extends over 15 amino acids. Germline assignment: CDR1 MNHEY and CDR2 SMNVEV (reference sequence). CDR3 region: CASSQGTTGANVLTF. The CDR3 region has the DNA TGTGCCAGCAGCCAAGGGACGACCGGGGCCAACGTCCTGACTTTC.